The T cell receptor (beta chain) described here comes from a study of T cells in localized non-small cell lung cancer. V shed 4 bases, J shed 2 bases, and the junction held 4 bases outside the gene matches. The CDR3 is made up of 16 amino acids. In germline, CDR1 is ENHRY, CDR2 SYGVKD. Repertoires were generated with immunoSEQ multiplex PCR, while TCRdb's copy carries only in-frame clones and drops some. The profile shows some 15,000 clones, almost 85% of them singletons. Sequencing was performed on peripheral blood, taken before any cancer treatment. The chain carries TRBV10-3 and TRBJ2-2, with TRBD1 matching over 10 bases. The TCR comes from a male donor at least 60 years old with stage I lung adenocarcinoma. CDR3 sequence: CAISGRQGANTGELFF. CDR3 DNA sequence: TGTGCCATCAGTGGACGACAGGGGGCTAACACCGGGGAGCTGTTTTTT.